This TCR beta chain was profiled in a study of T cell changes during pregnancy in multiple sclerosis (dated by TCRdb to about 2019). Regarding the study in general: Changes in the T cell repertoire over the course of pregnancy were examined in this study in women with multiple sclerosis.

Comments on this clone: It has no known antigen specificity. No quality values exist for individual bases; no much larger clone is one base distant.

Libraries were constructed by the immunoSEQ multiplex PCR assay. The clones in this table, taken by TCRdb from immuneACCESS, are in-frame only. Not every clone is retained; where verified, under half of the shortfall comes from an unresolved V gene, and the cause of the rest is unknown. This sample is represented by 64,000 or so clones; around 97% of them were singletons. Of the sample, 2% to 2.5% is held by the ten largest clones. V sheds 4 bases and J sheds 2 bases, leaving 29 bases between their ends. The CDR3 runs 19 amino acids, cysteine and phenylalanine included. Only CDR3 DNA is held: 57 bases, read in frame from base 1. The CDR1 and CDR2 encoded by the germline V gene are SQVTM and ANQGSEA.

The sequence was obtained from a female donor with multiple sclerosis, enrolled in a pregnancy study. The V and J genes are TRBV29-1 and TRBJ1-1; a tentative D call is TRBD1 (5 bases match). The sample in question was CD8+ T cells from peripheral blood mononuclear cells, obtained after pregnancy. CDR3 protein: CSVVAAPGREHPTNTEAFF. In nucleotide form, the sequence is TGCAGCGTTGTCGCCGCACCCGGCAGGGAACATCCCACCAACACTGAAGCTTTCTTT.